This is a list of T cell receptor beta chains from one sample in a study of regulatory T cells in long-lasting Graves disease. MiXCR, run by TCRdb on the multiplex PCR reads, gives a single entry per CDR3 protein. In the table there are 350,000 to 450,000 distinct CDR3 sequences, around 16% of which are singletons. These data are also associated with another study on T cells in Graves' hyperthyroidism and ophthalmopathy.

Specimen: peripheral blood mononuclear cells (PBMCs), collected at new diagnosis, from a patient treated with antithyroid drugs. These receptor sequences come from a woman aged 40 to 50 with Graves disease. CDR3s include the opening cysteine and the closing phenylalanine or tryptophan. Fields, in order: CDR3 length, clone size, V gene, D gene, J gene, CDR3 DNA, CDR3 protein. A D gene is named only where the DNA matches it firmly. Some rows mark clone size as missing; the rest say once, few, many or name a class of expanded clone.

>15|.|TRBV20-1|.|TRBJ2-7
TGCAGTGCTAGAGACGCCACCGGGACGGGGTACGAGCAGTACTTC
CSARDATGTGYEQYF
>14|many|TRBV7-9|.|TRBJ2-6
TGTGCCAGCAGCCGGGACAATGGGGCCAACGTCCTGACTTTC
CASSRDNGANVLTF
>14|many|TRBV2|TRBD2|TRBJ2-1
TGTGCCAGCAGCCAAGGGACTACCTACAATGAGCAGTTCTTC
CASSQGTTYNEQFF
>14|few|TRBV5-4|TRBD1|TRBJ2-1
TGTGCCAGCAGCCCCGGGACAGGGGGTTTTGAGCAGTTCTTC
CASSPGTGGFEQFF
>14|few|TRBV5-1|.|TRBJ1-5
TGCGCCAGCAGTAGGGGGGAGGGCAATCAGCCCCAGCATTTT
CASSRGEGNQPQHF
>17|many|TRBV28|.|TRBJ1-5
TGTGCCAGCAGTTTAAAGTGGGCGCCGGACAGCAATCAGCCCCAGCATTTT
CASSLKWAPDSNQPQHF
>14|few|TRBV27|.|TRBJ1-6
TGTGCCAGCTCGACTTCGGAGGTTCTTTCACCCCTCCACTTT
CASSTSEVLSPLHF
>12|many|TRBV18|.|TRBJ1-2
TGTGCCAGCTCGGTTTCCGAGGATGGCTACACCTTC
CASSVSEDGYTF
>14|many|TRBV29-1|TRBD2|TRBJ2-7
TGCAGCGCTGAACTAGCGGAGCCCTCCTACGAGCAGTACTTC
CSAELAEPSYEQYF
>13|many|TRBV29-1|TRBD2|TRBJ2-3
TGCAGCGTTGGGCCAGCGGGGACCGATACGCAGTATTTT
CSVGPAGTDTQYF
>14|many|TRBV5-1|.|TRBJ1-1
TGCGCCAGCAGCCCGGACGGATGGAACACTGAAGCTTTCTTT
CASSPDGWNTEAFF
>20|many|TRBV28|TRBD2|TRBJ2-3
TGTGCCAGCAGTTTATCCCCCCCCGAGGGTAGCGGGGACAGCACAGATACGCAGTATTTT
CASSLSPPEGSGDSTDTQYF
>16|many|TRBV4-1|TRBD1|TRBJ2-5
TGCGCCAGCAGCCAAGATCCCCGCACAGGGGAAGAGACCCAGTACTTC
CASSQDPRTGEETQYF
>15|many|TRBV6-1|TRBD1|TRBJ1-2
TGTGCCAGCAGTCAAAGACAGGGCCCCCAGAATGGCTACACCTTC
CASSQRQGPQNGYTF
>13|.|TRBV18|TRBD1|TRBJ1-2
TGTGCCAGCTCAAGGCTGGGGACAGATGGCTACACCTTC
CASSRLGTDGYTF
>15|many|TRBV7-6|.|TRBJ2-7
TGTGCCAGCAGCTTTGGGGGGACAAGCTCCTACGAGCAGTACTTC
CASSFGGTSSYEQYF
>13|many|TRBV7-2|.|TRBJ2-5
TGTGCCAGCACCCCAGCAACCTGGGGGACCCAGTACTTC
CASTPATWGTQYF
>14|many|TRBV27|.|TRBJ2-2
TGTGCCAGCAGTTTGACAGCGAGCGCCGGGGAGCTGTTTTTT
CASSLTASAGELFF
>16|.|TRBV7-9|.|TRBJ2-1
TGTGCCAGCAGCTTAGGGGTTCTCGACTACTACAATGGGCAGTTCTTC
CASSLGVLDYYNGQFF
>15|.|TRBV4-1|TRBD2|TRBJ2-1
TGCGCCAGCAGCATACTAGCGGACGGCTGGAATGAGCAGTTCTTC
CASSILADGWNEQFF
>16|.|TRBV6-1|TRBD2|TRBJ2-1
TGTGCCAGCAGTAGCATAGCGGGAGCCTCCTACAATGAGCAGTTCTTC
CASSSIAGASYNEQFF
>17|many|TRBV12-5|TRBD2|TRBJ2-7
TGTGCTAGTGGTTTCGGACTAGCGGGGTCCCCAACGGACGAGCAGTACTTC
CASGFGLAGSPTDEQYF
>15|few|TRBV7-9|.|TRBJ1-5
TGTGCCAGCAGCTTAGGGTCAATGGGGAATCAGCCCCAGCATTTT
CASSLGSMGNQPQHF
>12|.|TRBV30|.|TRBJ2-7
TGTGCCTGGAGTGAGTCCGGCCTCGAGCAGTACTTC
CAWSESGLEQYF
>15|many|TRBV6-1|.|TRBJ1-2
TGTGCCAGCAGCTCCCAGGGACGAGGTGTAAAAGGCTACACCTTC
CASSSQGRGVKGYTF
>13|many|TRBV7-9|.|TRBJ2-3
TGTGCCAGCAGCCCCCCCGGGACAGATACGCAGTATTTT
CASSPPGTDTQYF
>16|few|TRBV15|.|TRBJ2-1
TGTGCCACCAGCACCCCCTTAGCTCGACTCTACAATGAGCAGTTCTTC
CATSTPLARLYNEQFF
>15|many|TRBV28|.|TRBJ2-4
TGTGCCAGCGCTATTCCCAGGGTTGGCAAAAACATTCAGTACTTC
CASAIPRVGKNIQYF
>13|few|TRBV30|.|TRBJ1-1
TGTGCCTGGAGTGTACAAATGAACACTGAAGCTTTCTTT
CAWSVQMNTEAFF
>14|many|TRBV9|TRBD1|TRBJ2-7
TGTGCCAGCAGCCCTTCAGGGGGCTACCACGAGCAGTACTTC
CASSPSGGYHEQYF
>16|.|TRBV11-2|TRBD1|TRBJ2-5
TGTGCCAGCAGCCAAGCCTACAGGGGGCTATATGAGACCCAGTACTTC
CASSQAYRGLYETQYF
>11|.|TRBV29-1|TRBD1|TRBJ1-1
TGCAGCGGACAGGGGGCCGCTGAAGCTTTCTTT
CSGQGAAEAFF
>16|many|TRBV4-1|.|TRBJ2-5
TGCGCCAGCAGCCAAGAGGGAGACAGAGGCTGGGAGACCCAGTACTTC
CASSQEGDRGWETQYF
>17|.|TRBV27|TRBD2|TRBJ2-5
TGTGCCAGCAGCATTGGGTACCGACTAGCGGGATTAGAGACCCAGTACTTC
CASSIGYRLAGLETQYF
>16|many|TRBV29-1|TRBD2|TRBJ2-3
TGCAGCGTTGTCCTAAGGGAGCGGGAAAGCACAGATACGCAGTATTTT
CSVVLRERESTDTQYF
>13|many|TRBV6-1|.|TRBJ2-7
TGTGCCAGCAGTAAAGGGACCTACTACGAGCAGTACTTC
CASSKGTYYEQYF
>13|.|TRBV12-3/TRBV12-4|.|TRBJ1-4
TGTGCCAGCAGTCCGGGACGCCTGGGGAGACTGTTTTTT
CASSPGRLGRLFF
>15|.|TRBV5-1|TRBD2|TRBJ2-5
TGCGCCAGCAGAATAGCGGGAGGGCCCCAAGAGACCCAGTACTTC
CASRIAGGPQETQYF
>13|few|TRBV20-1|.|TRBJ2-5
TGCAGTGCTGACCGTTCGGAGGTAGAGACCCAGTACTTC
CSADRSEVETQYF
>14|few|TRBV20-1|TRBD1|TRBJ1-6
TGCAGTGCTACCCGGGACAGTCATAATTCACCCCTCCACTTT
CSATRDSHNSPLHF
>15|.|TRBV3-1|TRBD1|TRBJ2-1
TGTGCCAGCAGCCATGACAGGGGGGGGCACAATGAGCAGTTCTTC
CASSHDRGGHNEQFF
>14|many|TRBV7-2|TRBD1|TRBJ2-5
TGTGCCAGCAGTCTTGGACAGGGTTGGCAGACCCAGTACTTC
CASSLGQGWQTQYF
>15|.|TRBV20-1|TRBD1|TRBJ1-5
TGCAGTGCTACGCCAGACAGGGGAGACGGTCAGCCCCAGCATTTT
CSATPDRGDGQPQHF
>17|many|TRBV19|TRBD2|TRBJ2-1
TGTGCCAGTAGTATTCCCCGGACTAGCGGGGATCACAATGAGCAGTTCTTC
CASSIPRTSGDHNEQFF
>17|many|TRBV7-2|TRBD1|TRBJ1-1
TGTGCCAGCACCCTAGGGGGAGGGCAGGGGGCGACCACTGAAGCTTTCTTT
CASTLGGGQGATTEAFF
>16|many|TRBV7-9|TRBD2|TRBJ2-1
TGTGCCAGCAGCTTCGCTAGCGGGAGCTCCTACAATGAGCAGTTCTTC
CASSFASGSSYNEQFF
>15|few|TRBV19|.|TRBJ1-5
TGTGCCAGTAGTCAGGGGCGGCCAATGGTGCAGCCCCAGCATTTT
CASSQGRPMVQPQHF
>20|.|TRBV4-1|.|TRBJ1-6
TGCGCCAGCAGCCTAGCCATGGGCCCAACCCGTAACCTCGGTAATTCACCCCTCCACTTT
CASSLAMGPTRNLGNSPLHF
>16|many|TRBV6-5|TRBD2|TRBJ2-1
TGTGCCAGCAGTTCGATGGGACTAGCGGTAAACAATGAGCAGTTCTTC
CASSSMGLAVNNEQFF
>16|.|TRBV15|TRBD1|TRBJ2-7
TGTGCCACCAGCAGTCCCGAGGGACAGAAGGCGTACGAGCAGTACTTC
CATSSPEGQKAYEQYF
>14|.|TRBV7-9|TRBD1|TRBJ2-5
TGTGCCAGCAGCTTAGACAGGGGAGAGTGGACCCAGTACTTC
CASSLDRGEWTQYF
>14|few|TRBV7-9|.|TRBJ1-1
TGTGCCAGCAGCTTAAGTGGCCAGGACACTGAAGCTTTCTTT
CASSLSGQDTEAFF
>15|.|TRBV30|.|TRBJ1-5
TGTGCCTGGAGTCCAGGGGAGGGCCTCGATCAGCCCCAGCATTTT
CAWSPGEGLDQPQHF
>13|.|TRBV3-1|.|TRBJ2-7
TGTGCCAGCAGCCGAGGTATCTCCTACGAGCAGTACTTC
CASSRGISYEQYF
>15|few|TRBV3-1|.|TRBJ1-3
TGTGCCAGCAGCCAAGGAGCAGGGGCTGGAAACACCATATATTTT
CASSQGAGAGNTIYF
>17|many|TRBV12-3/TRBV12-4|TRBD1|TRBJ1-2
TGTGCCAGCAGCCAATCGTTCCGGGACAGCCGACCTTATGGCTACACCTTC
CASSQSFRDSRPYGYTF
>14|few|TRBV27|.|TRBJ2-7
TGTGCCAGCAGTTTATTAGGGGAATCCTACGAGCAGTACTTC
CASSLLGESYEQYF
>15|many|TRBV19|.|TRBJ2-7
TGTGCCAGTAGTATAGGATCCGGTCCCGCCTACGAGCAGTACTTC
CASSIGSGPAYEQYF
>14|many|TRBV7-2|.|TRBJ2-5
TGTGCCAGCAGCTCACGACGGAACCAAGAGACCCAGTACTTC
CASSSRRNQETQYF
>14|few|TRBV29-1|TRBD2|TRBJ2-2
TGCAGCGTTTTAGCGGGAGGGAGGGCCGGGGAGCTGTTTTTT
CSVLAGGRAGELFF